This T cell receptor beta chain was retrieved from a study of monozygotic twins with inflammatory bowel disease (dated by TCRdb to between 2018 and 2021). For context, the study as a whole: The complete study included 28 monozygotic twin pairs: 19 IBD-discordant Danish pairs and nine German pairs, of which four were IBD-concordant and five were IBD-discordant. Disease-associated traits were sought mainly through comparisons between IBD patients and their genetically identical healthy co-twins within discordant pairs. Each individual had, on average, about 151 000 unique TCRalpha sequences and 181 000 unique TCRbeta sequences available for analysis.

The paper as a whole reports these results and caveats: Fewer clonotypes were shared with other individuals by IBD patients than by healthy twins, most markedly in patients showing signs of disease activity. Repertoire similarity did not differ between concordant and discordant twins, possibly due to limited statistical power. No single strong signal or clonotype linked to IBD turned up in the results, so the idea that one exists was not supported. Measured by the inverse Simpson index, TCRbeta repertoire diversity was lower in IBD patients than in their healthy co-twins. The analysis was unable to tell apart different T cell subtypes. Background noise and inter-individual variability may have been introduced into the repertoires by the differing immunosuppressive treatments among patients.

Its CDR3 holds 13 amino acids, cysteine through phenylalanine. DNA for this receptor is not on file. According to the germline V gene, CDR1 reads SGHRS and CDR2 reads YFSETQ. From each donor, an approximately 2.4 ml peripheral blood sample was collected into PAXgene tubes and kept at -80 degrees C. Total RNA was isolated from whole blood with the PAXgene blood miRNA kit on an automated QIAcube, without T cell sorting. Peripheral blood from monozygotic twin pairs concordant or discordant for inflammatory bowel disease was subjected to deep TCRalpha and TCRbeta repertoire profiling with unique molecular barcoding. Smoking habits were recorded for all twin pairs, and each individual was classified as a current, former or never smoker. Library prep was done by 5' RACE. The input for every TCR library was approximately 3,500 ng of total RNA. For each sample, cDNA synthesis was carried out in eight separate reactions using SMARTScribe reverse transcriptase. During cDNA synthesis, unique molecular identifiers containing a 6-nucleotide sample barcode were introduced by template switching. Two nested PCRs of around 16 and 10 cycles amplified the TCRalpha and TCRbeta cDNA, and bead purification followed each PCR. Before amplification, the cDNA was treated with uracil DNA-glycosylase and purified using the QIAquick PCR purification kit. In the second PCR, Illumina TruSeq-compatible adapters and sample-specific barcodes were added. TapeStation and Qubit were used to check library quality and concentration, and 5 to 5.5 ng of each library was pooled. The pooled libraries were sequenced with 2 x 100 bp reads and custom sequencing primers on an Illumina HiSeq2500 single-index Rapid Run. As for the authors' bioinformatics: PCR and sequencing errors were corrected by UMI-based consensus assembly using MiGEC version 1.2.6. MiXCR version 2.1.1 was used to carry out V(D)J alignment, clonotype assembly and CDR3 extraction. Gene usage, clonotype sharing and MAIT/NKT TCR abundance were normalised by analysing the top 1000, 10 000 and 20 000 clonotypes per sample. Diversity was computed as the inverse Simpson index with the vegan R package after downsampling to 27 000 UMIs. Statistical testing used paired Mann-Whitney U tests on the discordant twin pairs and applied Benjamini-Hochberg correction for multiple testing. Through TCRdb reprocessing, the reads give one entry per CDR3 protein sequence; DNA is omitted. It is TCRdb's table, rather than the study itself, that gives the V and J calls and clone size. The sample's records list more than 300,000 distinct CDR3 sequences. Of the sample, 5% to 6% falls within the top ten clones.

A remark on this clonotype: Its antigen has not been determined.

This TCR was sampled from a human donor with ulcerative colitis or Crohn's disease, or a healthy co-twin of an affected twin (not recorded which). The sequencing sample was made of blood. The sequence links TRBV5-1 to TRBJ1-2. For the CDR3, the sequence is CASSLGLNSGYTF.